This T cell receptor beta chain originates from a study of T cell changes during pregnancy in multiple sclerosis (dated by TCRdb to the late 2010s). For the study in its entirety: The study looked at changes in the T cell repertoire across pregnancy in women with multiple sclerosis.

As to this clone: The antigen this receptor binds is unknown. Base-call qualities are not available, and no considerably larger clone is one nucleotide away.

The CDR3 goes from the cysteine to the phenylalanine over 19 residues. Just CDR3 DNA is preserved here, 57 bases in frame from base 1. Germline trimming amounts to 2 bases on V and 2 bases on J, with 9 as the count of junction bases outside the gene matches. CDR1 SGHRS and CDR2 YFSETQ were looked up in the germline V gene. Receptor amplification or capture employed the immunoSEQ multiplex PCR assay. TCRdb's version of the immuneACCESS table is confined to in-frame rearrangements and falls short of the full clone set. An unresolved V gene accounts for under half of the shortfall where checked; the remainder is of unknown origin. The sample yields roughly 22,000 clones; about 89% were counted once. The top ten constitute about 0.6% of the sample.

The receptor was isolated from a female donor in good health, enrolled as a control in a pregnancy study. The chain joins TRBV5-1 to TRBJ2-3; the junction holds 15 bases that match TRBD2. The sequencing here drew on CD4+ T cells from peripheral blood mononuclear cells, taken after pregnancy. The DNA is TGCGCCAGCAGCTTACGGGGACTAGCGGGGGGAGGCCCCACAGATACGCAGTATTTT. It codes for CASSLRGLAGGGPTDTQYF. This CDR3, with the reference TRBV5-1 and TRBJ2-3 proteins standing in past its ends, gives the full variable domain KAGVTQTPRYLIKTRGQQVTLSCSPISGHRSVSWYQQTPGQGLQFLFEYFSETQRNKGNFPGRFSGRQFSNSRSEMNVSTLELGDSALYLCASSLRGLAGGGPTDTQYFGPGTRLTVL.